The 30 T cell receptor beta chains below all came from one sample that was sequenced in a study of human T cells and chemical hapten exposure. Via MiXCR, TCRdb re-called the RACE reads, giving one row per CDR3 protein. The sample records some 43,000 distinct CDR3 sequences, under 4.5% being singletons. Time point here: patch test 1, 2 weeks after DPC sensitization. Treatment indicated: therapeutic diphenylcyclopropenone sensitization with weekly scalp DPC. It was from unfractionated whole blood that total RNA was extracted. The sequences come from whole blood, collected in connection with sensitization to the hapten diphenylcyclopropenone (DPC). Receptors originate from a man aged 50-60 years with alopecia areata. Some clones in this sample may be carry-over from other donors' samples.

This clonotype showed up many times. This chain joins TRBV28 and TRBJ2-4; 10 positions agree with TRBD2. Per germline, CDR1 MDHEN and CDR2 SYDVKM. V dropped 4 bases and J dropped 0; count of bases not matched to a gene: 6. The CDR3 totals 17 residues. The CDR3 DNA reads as TGTGCCAGCAGTTCCTCAAGCGGGAGGGTAGCCAAAAACATTCAGTACTTC. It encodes CASSSSSGRVAKNIQYF.

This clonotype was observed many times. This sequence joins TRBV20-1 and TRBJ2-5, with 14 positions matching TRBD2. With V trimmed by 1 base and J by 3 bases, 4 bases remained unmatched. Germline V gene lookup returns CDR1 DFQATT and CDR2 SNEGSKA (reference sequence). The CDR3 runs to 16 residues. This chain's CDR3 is CSARGTTSGREETQYF. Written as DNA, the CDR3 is TGCAGTGCTAGAGGAACGACTAGCGGGAGGGAAGAGACCCAGTACTTC.

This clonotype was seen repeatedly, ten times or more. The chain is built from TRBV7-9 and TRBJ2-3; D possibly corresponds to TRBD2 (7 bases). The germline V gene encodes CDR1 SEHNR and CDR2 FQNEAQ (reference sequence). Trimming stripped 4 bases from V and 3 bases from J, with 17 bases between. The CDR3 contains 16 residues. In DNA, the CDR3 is TGTGCCAGCAGCTCGGGGGCTCGGACTAGAACAGATACGCAGTATTTT. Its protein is CASSSGARTRTDTQYF.

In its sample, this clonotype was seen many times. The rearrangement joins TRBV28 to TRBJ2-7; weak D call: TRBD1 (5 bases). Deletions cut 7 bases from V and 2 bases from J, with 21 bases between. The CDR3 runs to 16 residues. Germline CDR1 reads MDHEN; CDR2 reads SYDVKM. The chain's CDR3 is CASTGPGATRTYEQYF. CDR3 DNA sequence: TGTGCCAGCACTGGGCCTGGGGCCACAAGAACCTACGAGCAGTACTTC.

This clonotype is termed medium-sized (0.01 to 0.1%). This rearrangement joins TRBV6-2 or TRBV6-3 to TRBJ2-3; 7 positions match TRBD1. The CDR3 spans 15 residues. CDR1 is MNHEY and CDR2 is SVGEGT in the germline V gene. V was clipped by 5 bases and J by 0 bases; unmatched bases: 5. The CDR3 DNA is TGTGCCAGCAGTAGGGGGCCAGGGAGCACAGATACGCAGTATTTT. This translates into CASSRGPGSTDTQYF.

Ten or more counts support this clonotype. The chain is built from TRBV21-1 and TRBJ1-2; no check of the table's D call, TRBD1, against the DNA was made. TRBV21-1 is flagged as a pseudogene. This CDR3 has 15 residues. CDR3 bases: TGTGCCAGCAGCAAGGAGAGGGACAGGCAGTGTGGCTACACCTTC. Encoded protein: CASSKERDRQCGYTF.

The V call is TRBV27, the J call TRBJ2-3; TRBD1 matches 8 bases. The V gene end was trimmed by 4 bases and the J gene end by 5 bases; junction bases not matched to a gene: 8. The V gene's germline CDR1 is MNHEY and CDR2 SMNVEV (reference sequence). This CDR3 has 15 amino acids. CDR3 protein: CASSSMTGVVDTQYF. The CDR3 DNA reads TGTGCCAGCAGTTCTATGACAGGGGTGGTAGATACGCAGTATTTT.

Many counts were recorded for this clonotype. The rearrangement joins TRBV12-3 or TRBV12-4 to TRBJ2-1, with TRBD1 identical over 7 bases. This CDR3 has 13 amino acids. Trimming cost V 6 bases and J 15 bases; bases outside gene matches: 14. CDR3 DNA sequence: TGTGCCAGCAGGAAGTCTGGGCAGGGGGTAATGTTCTTC. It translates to CASRKSGQGVMFF.

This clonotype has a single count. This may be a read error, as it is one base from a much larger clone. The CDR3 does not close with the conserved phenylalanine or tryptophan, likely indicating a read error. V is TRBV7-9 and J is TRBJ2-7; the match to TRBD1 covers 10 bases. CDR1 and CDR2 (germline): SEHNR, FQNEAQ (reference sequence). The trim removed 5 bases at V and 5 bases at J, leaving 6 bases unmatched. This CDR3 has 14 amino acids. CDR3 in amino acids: CASSLRQGANEQYS. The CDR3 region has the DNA TGTGCCAGCAGCCTCCGACAGGGGGCCAACGAGCAGTACTCC.

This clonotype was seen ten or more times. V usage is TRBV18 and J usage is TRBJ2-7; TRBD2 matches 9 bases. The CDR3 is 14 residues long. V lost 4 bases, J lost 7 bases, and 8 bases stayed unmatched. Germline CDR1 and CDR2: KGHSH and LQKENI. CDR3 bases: TGTGCCAGCTCACAGAGGAGCGGGGGGCTAGAGCAGTACTTC. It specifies CASSQRSGGLEQYF.

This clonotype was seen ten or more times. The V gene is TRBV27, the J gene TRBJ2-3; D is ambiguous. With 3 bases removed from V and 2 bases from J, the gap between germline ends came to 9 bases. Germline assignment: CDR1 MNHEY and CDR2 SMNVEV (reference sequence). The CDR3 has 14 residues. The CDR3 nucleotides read TGTGCCAGCAGTTTCCGGACCTACACAGATACGCAGTATTTT. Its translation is CASSFRTYTDTQYF.

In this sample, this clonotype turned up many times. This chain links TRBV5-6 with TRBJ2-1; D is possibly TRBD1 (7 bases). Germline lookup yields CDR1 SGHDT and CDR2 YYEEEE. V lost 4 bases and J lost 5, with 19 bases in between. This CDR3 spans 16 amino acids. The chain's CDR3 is CASSPKVRGVHNEQFF. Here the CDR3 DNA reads TGTGCCAGCAGCCCGAAGGTCAGGGGGGTCCACAATGAGCAGTTCTTC.

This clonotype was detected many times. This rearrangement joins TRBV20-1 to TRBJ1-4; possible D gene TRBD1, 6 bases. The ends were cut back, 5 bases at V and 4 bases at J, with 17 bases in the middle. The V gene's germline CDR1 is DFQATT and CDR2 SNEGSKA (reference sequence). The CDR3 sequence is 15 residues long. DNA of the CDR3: TGCAGTGCTCAGACGTGGGACAACGATAATGAAAAACTGTTTTTT. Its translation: CSAQTWDNDNEKLFF.

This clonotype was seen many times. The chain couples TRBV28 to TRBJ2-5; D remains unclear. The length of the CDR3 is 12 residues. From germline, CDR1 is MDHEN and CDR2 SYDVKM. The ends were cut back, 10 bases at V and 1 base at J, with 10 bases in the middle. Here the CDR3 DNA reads TGTGCCATCGGGCGGACCCAAGAGACCCAGTACTTC. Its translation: CAIGRTQETQYF.

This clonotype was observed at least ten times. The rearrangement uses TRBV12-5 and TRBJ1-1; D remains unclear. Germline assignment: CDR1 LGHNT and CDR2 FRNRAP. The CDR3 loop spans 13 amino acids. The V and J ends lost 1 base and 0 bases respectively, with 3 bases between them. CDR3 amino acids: CASGLGVNTEAFF. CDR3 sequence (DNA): TGTGCTAGTGGTTTGGGGGTGAACACTGAAGCTTTCTTT.

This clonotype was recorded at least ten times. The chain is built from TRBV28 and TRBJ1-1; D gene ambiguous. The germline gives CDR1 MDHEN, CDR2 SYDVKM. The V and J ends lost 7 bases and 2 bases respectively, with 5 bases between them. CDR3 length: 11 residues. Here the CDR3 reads CASTLNTEAFF. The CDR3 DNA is TGTGCCAGCACCCTCAACACTGAAGCTTTCTTT.

CDR3 in amino acids: CAISESRDGVEAFF. CDR3 coding DNA: TGTGCCATCAGTGAGTCGAGGGACGGAGTTGAAGCTTTCTTT. The chain combines TRBV10-3 with TRBJ1-1, with D possibly being TRBD1 (5 bases). Germline loops: CDR1 ENHRY, CDR2 SYGVKD. Trimming pared 0 bases from V and 7 bases from J, leaving 12 bases between. The CDR3 is 14 amino acids.

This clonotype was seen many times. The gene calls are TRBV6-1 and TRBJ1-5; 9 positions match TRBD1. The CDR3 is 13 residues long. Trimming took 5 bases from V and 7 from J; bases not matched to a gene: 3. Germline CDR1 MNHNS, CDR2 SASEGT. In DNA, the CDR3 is TGTGCCAGCAGTAGACAGGGGGGACAGCCCCAGCATTTT. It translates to CASSRQGGQPQHF.

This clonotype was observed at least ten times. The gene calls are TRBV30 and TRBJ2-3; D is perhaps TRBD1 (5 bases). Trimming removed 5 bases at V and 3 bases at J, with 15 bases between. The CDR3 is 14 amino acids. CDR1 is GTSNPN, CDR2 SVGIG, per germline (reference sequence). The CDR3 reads CAWGRKGPTDTQYF. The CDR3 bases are TGTGCCTGGGGCAGGAAGGGGCCTACAGATACGCAGTATTTT.

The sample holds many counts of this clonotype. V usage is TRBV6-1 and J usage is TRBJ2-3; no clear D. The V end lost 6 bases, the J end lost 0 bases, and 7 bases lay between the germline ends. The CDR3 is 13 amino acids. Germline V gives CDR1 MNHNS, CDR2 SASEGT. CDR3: CASRIGSTDTQYF. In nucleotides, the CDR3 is TGTGCCAGCAGGATAGGGAGCACAGATACGCAGTATTTT.

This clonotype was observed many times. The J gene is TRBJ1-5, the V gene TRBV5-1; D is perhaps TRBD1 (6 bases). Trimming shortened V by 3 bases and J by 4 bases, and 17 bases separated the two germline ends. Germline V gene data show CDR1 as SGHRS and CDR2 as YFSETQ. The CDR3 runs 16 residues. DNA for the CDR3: TGCGCCAGCAGCTATTGGAAGGGGAGGGGGAATCAGCCCCAGCATTTT. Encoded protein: CASSYWKGRGNQPQHF.

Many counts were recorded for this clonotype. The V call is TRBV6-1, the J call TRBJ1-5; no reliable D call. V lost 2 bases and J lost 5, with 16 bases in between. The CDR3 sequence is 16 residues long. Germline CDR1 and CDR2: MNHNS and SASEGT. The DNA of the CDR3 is TGTGCCAGCAGTGAAATTCTAGGGCTGAATGATCAGCCCCAGCATTTT. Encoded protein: CASSEILGLNDQPQHF.

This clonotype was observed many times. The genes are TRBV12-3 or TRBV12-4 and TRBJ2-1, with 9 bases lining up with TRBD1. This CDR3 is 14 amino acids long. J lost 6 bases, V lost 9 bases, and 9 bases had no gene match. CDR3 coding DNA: TGTGCCAGTAACAGGGGGCGTCTGGGCAATGAGCAGTTCTTC. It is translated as CASNRGRLGNEQFF.

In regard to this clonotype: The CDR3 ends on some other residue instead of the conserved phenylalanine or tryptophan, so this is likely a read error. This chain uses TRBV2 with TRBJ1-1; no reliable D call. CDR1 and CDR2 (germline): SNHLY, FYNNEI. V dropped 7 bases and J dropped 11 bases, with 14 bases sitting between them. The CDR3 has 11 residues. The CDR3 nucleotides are TGTGCCAGCACATTGGCCGCGGGGGCTTTCCTT. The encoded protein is CASTLAAGAFL.

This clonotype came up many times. CDR3 region: CASSPRGLTDIAKNIQYF. Here the CDR3 DNA reads TGTGCCAGCTCACCACGAGGTTTGACAGATATAGCCAAAAACATTCAGTACTTC. The chain links TRBV18 to TRBJ2-4; D possibly corresponds to TRBD1 (5 bases). The CDR3 has 18 amino acids. Trimming took 1 base from V and 0 from J, leaving 16 bases between them. In germline, CDR1 is KGHSH, CDR2 LQKENI.

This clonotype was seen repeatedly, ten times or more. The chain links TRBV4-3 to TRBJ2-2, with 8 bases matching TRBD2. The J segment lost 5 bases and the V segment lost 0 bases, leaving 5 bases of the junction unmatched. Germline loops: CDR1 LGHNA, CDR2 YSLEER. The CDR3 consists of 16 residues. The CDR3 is CASSQDPSGFTGELFF. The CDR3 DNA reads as TGCGCCAGCAGCCAAGATCCTAGCGGGTTTACCGGGGAGCTGTTTTTT.

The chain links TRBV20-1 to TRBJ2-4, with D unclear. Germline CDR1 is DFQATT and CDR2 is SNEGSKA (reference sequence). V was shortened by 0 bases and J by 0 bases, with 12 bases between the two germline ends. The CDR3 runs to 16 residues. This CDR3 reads CSARDGRVLAKNIQYF. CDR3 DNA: TGCAGTGCTAGAGATGGGCGAGTACTAGCCAAAAACATTCAGTACTTC.

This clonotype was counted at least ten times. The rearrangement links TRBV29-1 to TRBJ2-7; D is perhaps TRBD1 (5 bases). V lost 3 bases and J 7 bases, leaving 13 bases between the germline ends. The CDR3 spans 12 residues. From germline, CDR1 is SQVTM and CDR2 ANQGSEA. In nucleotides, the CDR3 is TGCAGCGTTGATTCTGGCCCAGGGGAGCAGTACTTC. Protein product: CSVDSGPGEQYF.

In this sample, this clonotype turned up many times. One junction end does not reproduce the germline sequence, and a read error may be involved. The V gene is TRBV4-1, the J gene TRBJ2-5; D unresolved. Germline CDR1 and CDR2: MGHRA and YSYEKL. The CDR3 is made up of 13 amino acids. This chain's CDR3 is CASSQDVRAGLNF. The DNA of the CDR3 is TGCGCCAGCAGCCAAGATGTAAGGGCAGGTCTTAACTTC.

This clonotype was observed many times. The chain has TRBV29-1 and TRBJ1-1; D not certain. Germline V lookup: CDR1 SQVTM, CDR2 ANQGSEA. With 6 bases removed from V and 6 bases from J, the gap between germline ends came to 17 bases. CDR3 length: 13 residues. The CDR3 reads CSVRPQFYAEAFF. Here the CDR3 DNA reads TGCAGCGTCCGGCCTCAATTTTACGCTGAAGCTTTCTTT. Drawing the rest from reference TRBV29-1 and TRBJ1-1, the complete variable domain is SAVISQKPSRDICQRGTSLTIQCQVDSQVTMMFWYRQQPGQSLTLIATANQGSEATYESGFVIDKFPISRPNLTFSTLTVSNMSPEDSSIYLCSVRPQFYAEAFFGQGTRLTVV.